These 26 T cell receptor beta chains share one sample of origin, sequenced in a study of technical replicates of blood from a handful of donors. Here immunoSEQ multiplex PCR was the method, and the copy in TCRdb shows in-frame clones only, minus some. The table has 68,000 or so clones, approximately 97% seen once. The sequencing input was T cells isolated from PBMCs. Source of these receptors: a human donor in good health.

The chain is built from TRBV6-5 and TRBJ2-1; D perhaps matches TRBD2 (6 bases). There are 13 residues in the CDR3. Germline V gives CDR1 MNHEY, CDR2 SVGAGI. The ends were cut back, 2 bases at V and 9 bases at J, with 11 bases in the middle. In nucleotides, the CDR3 is TGTGCCAGCAGTTACGTTCGGGACTCTGAGCAGTTCTTC. It is translated as CASSYVRDSEQFF.

The rearrangement links TRBV6-6 to TRBJ2-7, with 7 nucleotides matching TRBD1. This CDR3 has 14 residues. Germline assignment: CDR1 MNHNY and CDR2 SVGAGI (reference sequence). V was pared by 2 bases and J by 5 bases, with 6 bases of the junction left unmatched. The CDR3 loop is CASSYATGEHEQYF. CDR3 nucleotide sequence: TGTGCCAGCAGTTACGCAACAGGGGAGCACGAGCAGTACTTC.

The V gene is TRBV5-1, the J gene TRBJ2-7; 7 nucleotides match TRBD1. The CDR3 length is 14 residues. CDR1 and CDR2 (germline): SGHRS, YFSETQ. The V segment lost 0 bases and the J segment 2 bases; nucleotides outside the gene matches: 2. The CDR3 is CASSLGDRAYEQYF. In nucleotides, the CDR3 is TGCGCCAGCAGCTTGGGGGACAGAGCCTACGAGCAGTACTTC.

V is TRBV5-4 and J is TRBJ2-2; D is uncertain. The CDR3 has 16 amino acids. Germline loops: CDR1 SGHNT, CDR2 YYREEE (reference sequence). Between the trimmed V and J ends, which lost 4 bases and 5 bases, there was a span of 18 bases. CDR3: CASSLTMGTLTGELFF. Here the CDR3 DNA reads TGTGCCAGCAGCCTGACGATGGGCACACTGACCGGGGAGCTGTTTTTT.

The chain combines TRBV11-3 with TRBJ2-7, with 12 bases lining up with TRBD1. Trimming at V came to 5 bases and at J to 3 bases, leaving 5 bases not matched to a gene. The CDR3 loop spans 15 amino acids. Per germline, CDR1 SGHNT and CDR2 YENEEA. CDR3: CASSPGQGAGYEQYF. The CDR3 nucleotides are TGTGCCAGCAGCCCGGGACAGGGGGCTGGCTACGAGCAGTACTTC.

This clone was seen a single time. The CDR3, as DNA: TGTGCCAGCAGCGGGACTAGCTCCTACGAGCAGTACTTC. Translating it yields CASSGTSSYEQYF. The J gene is TRBJ2-7, the V gene TRBV9, with 7 positions matching TRBD2. This CDR3 contains 13 residues. V lost 3 bases and J lost 0; bases outside the gene matches: 0. The germline CDR1 and CDR2 sequences are SGDLS and YYNGEE.

This chain links TRBV30 with TRBJ2-7; the D gene is possibly TRBD2 (5 bases). Deletions cut 2 bases from V and 2 bases from J, with 7 bases between. The CDR3 runs to 12 residues. The germline V gene encodes CDR1 GTSNPN and CDR2 SVGIG (reference sequence). Here the CDR3 reads CAWSSGAYEQYF. The DNA of the CDR3 is TGTGCCTGGAGTAGCGGAGCCTACGAGCAGTACTTC.

This sequence joins TRBV6-5 and TRBJ1-5, with TRBD1 matching 7 bases. With V trimmed by 6 bases and J by 0 bases, 5 bases remained unmatched. The CDR3 totals 15 residues. Germline V gives CDR1 MNHEY, CDR2 SVGAGI. The DNA of the CDR3 is TGTGCCAGCAGCCCCGACAGGGATAGCAATCAGCCCCAGCATTTT. Translation: CASSPDRDSNQPQHF.

This chain connects TRBV7-8 to TRBJ2-1; TRBD2 aligns across 13 bases. The CDR3 loop spans 20 amino acids. The V gene end was trimmed by 4 bases and the J gene end by 8 bases; junction bases not matched to a gene: 20. Germline assignment: CDR1 SGHVS and CDR2 FQNEAQ. The chain's CDR3 is CASSWSKGLAGASPFDEQFF. In nucleotides, the CDR3 is TGTGCCAGCAGCTGGAGCAAAGGACTAGCGGGAGCTTCCCCTTTCGATGAGCAGTTCTTC.

The genes are TRBV7-9 and TRBJ2-3, with D perhaps TRBD1 (5 bases). This CDR3 spans 15 amino acids. V was clipped by 0 bases and J by 0 bases, with 7 bases between them. Germline loops: CDR1 SEHNR, CDR2 FQNEAQ (reference sequence). Here the CDR3 DNA reads TGTGCCAGCAGCTTAGCGTCAGGGAGCACAGATACGCAGTATTTT. This codes for CASSLASGSTDTQYF. Together with reference TRBV7-9 and TRBJ2-3, the CDR3 gives the full variable domain: DTGVSQNPRHKITKRGQNVTFRCDPISEHNRLYWYRQTLGQGPEFLTYFQNEAQLEKSRLLSDRFSAERPKGSFSTLEIQRTEQGDSAMYLCASSLASGSTDTQYFGPGTRLTVL.

This clone was observed once. V gene TRBV6-5 combines with J gene TRBJ1-2, with D possibly TRBD1 on 5 matching bases. Trimming left V 2 bases short and J 0 bases short, with 10 bases between. The CDR3 loop spans 15 amino acids. Germline CDR1 MNHEY, CDR2 SVGAGI. The CDR3 protein is CASSYQDRTNYGYTF. DNA for the CDR3: TGTGCCAGCAGTTACCAAGACAGAACTAACTATGGCTACACCTTC.

The chain couples TRBV19 to TRBJ1-2; D not certain. Germline values: CDR1 LNHDA, CDR2 SQIVND (reference sequence). There are 12 residues in the CDR3. Trimming pared 3 bases from V and 8 bases from J, leaving 10 bases between. In DNA form, the CDR3 reads TGTGCCAGTAGTATGGGTCCGGAGGGCTACACCTTC. This gives the protein CASSMGPEGYTF.

This chain connects TRBV7-8 to TRBJ2-5; D uncertain. The germline gives CDR1 SGHVS, CDR2 FQNEAQ. The V and J ends lost 3 bases and 2 bases respectively, with 4 bases between them. The CDR3 has 12 residues. The chain's CDR3 is CASSFGQETQYF. The CDR3 DNA reads as TGTGCCAGCAGCTTCGGGCAAGAGACCCAGTACTTC.

The J gene is TRBJ1-1, the V gene TRBV19; TRBD1 might be the D (5 bases). CDR3 length: 14 amino acids. V lost 6 bases and J 1 base, leaving 12 bases between the germline ends. From germline, CDR1 is LNHDA and CDR2 SQIVND (reference sequence). The CDR3 loop is CASRSGWGNTEAFF. DNA for the CDR3: TGTGCCAGTAGATCAGGGTGGGGGAACACTGAAGCTTTCTTT.

The V and J genes are TRBV7-9 and TRBJ2-7; 9 positions match TRBD2. J was trimmed by 3 bases and V by 4 bases; bases with no gene match: 7. CDR1 SEHNR and CDR2 FQNEAQ come from the germline V gene (reference sequence). This CDR3 is built from 15 residues. The CDR3 loop is CASSSWREGLYEQYF. The CDR3 DNA reads as TGTGCCAGCAGCTCCTGGCGGGAGGGTCTCTACGAGCAGTACTTC.

The genes are TRBV28 and TRBJ1-1; no clear D gene. The V gene lost 4 bases and the J gene lost 1 base, with 7 bases spanning the gap. The germline V gene encodes CDR1 MDHEN and CDR2 SYDVKM. The CDR3 spans 13 residues. The CDR3: CASSYGPNTEAFF. Here the CDR3 DNA reads TGTGCCAGCAGTTATGGGCCGAACACTGAAGCTTTCTTT. Together with reference TRBV28 and TRBJ1-1, the CDR3 gives the full variable domain: DVKVTQSSRYLVKRTGEKVFLECVQDMDHENMFWYRQDPGLGLRLIYFSYDVKMKEKGDIPEGYSVSREKKERFSLILESASTNQTSMYLCASSYGPNTEAFFGQGTRLTVV.

J is TRBJ2-2 and V is TRBV4-1; 10 bases are shared with TRBD1. The CDR3 has 16 residues. Unmatched junction bases numbered 5, after V lost 5 bases and J lost 2 bases. The germline CDR1 and CDR2 sequences are MGHRA and YSYEKL. CDR3 sequence reads: CASSVGQGGNTGELFF. CDR3 DNA: TGCGCCAGCAGCGTCGGACAGGGGGGAAACACCGGGGAGCTGTTTTTT.

The rearrangement uses TRBV9 and TRBJ1-1, with 8 bases lining up with TRBD1. The germline CDR1 and CDR2 sequences are SGDLS and YYNGEE. J lost 3 bases, V lost 3 bases, and 4 bases had no gene match. The CDR3 sequence is 14 residues long. The CDR3 is CASSGRQGHTEAFF. CDR3 bases: TGTGCCAGCAGCGGACGACAGGGGCACACTGAAGCTTTCTTT.

The rearrangement links TRBV7-3 to TRBJ1-1, with D hard to call. Per germline, CDR1 SGHTA and CDR2 FQGTGA. The germline V and J ends were trimmed by 1 base and 5 bases, with 14 bases remaining between them. The CDR3 has 15 residues. In DNA form, the CDR3 reads TGTGCCAGCAGCTTAAGTTTAACGGTGAGGACTGAAGCTTTCTTT. Translation: CASSLSLTVRTEAFF.

This clone came up once. The chain joins TRBV2 to TRBJ2-1; TRBD2 matches 12 bases. Per the germline V gene, CDR1 is SNHLY and CDR2 is FYNNEI. This CDR3 has 17 amino acids. V lost 6 bases to trimming and J lost 4 bases; unmatched junction nucleotides: 10. CDR3 amino acids: CASRAQTSGRTYNEQFF. CDR3 coding DNA: TGTGCCAGCAGGGCACAAACTAGCGGGAGGACATACAATGAGCAGTTCTTC.

This clone has just one count. The CDR3 sequence: CASSAHSATNEKLFF. DNA of the CDR3: TGTGCCAGCAGCGCCCACAGTGCAACTAATGAAAAACTGTTTTTT. The chain carries TRBV7-2 and TRBJ1-4; unclear D gene. The V gene's germline CDR1 is SGHTA and CDR2 FQGNSA. This CDR3 contains 15 residues. Trimming removed 5 bases at V and 0 bases at J, with 10 bases between.

This clone was counted a single time. The genes are TRBV6-6 and TRBJ1-3, with 7 bases matching TRBD1. The CDR3 contains 15 residues. Germline V gene sequence: CDR1 MNHNY, CDR2 SVGAGI (reference sequence). Trimming at V came to 2 bases and at J to 4 bases, leaving 5 bases not matched to a gene. The CDR3 is CASSYKGAQGNTIYF. In DNA form, the CDR3 reads TGTGCCAGCAGTTACAAGGGGGCGCAGGGAAACACCATATATTTT.

The gene calls are TRBV10-2 and TRBJ2-1; TRBD2 matches at 15 bases. V dropped 6 bases and J dropped 8; count of bases not matched to a gene: 5. This CDR3 is 15 amino acids long. The V gene's germline CDR1 is WSHSY and CDR2 SAAADI. The DNA for the CDR3 is TGCGCCAGCAGGACCGGGACTAGCGGGAGGTATGAGCAGTTCTTC. It translates to CASRTGTSGRYEQFF.

The J gene is TRBJ2-7, the V gene TRBV4-2, with D perhaps TRBD2 (5 bases). V was trimmed by 4 bases and J by 2 bases, leaving 12 bases between them. Germline CDR1 LGHNA, CDR2 YNFKEQ. The CDR3 spans 14 residues. CDR3: CASSRIDGTYEQYF. CDR3 nucleotide sequence: TGTGCCAGCAGCCGAATAGACGGGACCTACGAGCAGTACTTC.

The chain is built from TRBV9 and TRBJ2-7; TRBD2 agrees at 8 bases. The germline V gene encodes CDR1 SGDLS and CDR2 YYNGEE. V lost 0 bases and J lost 4; bases outside the gene matches: 6. The CDR3 length is 15 residues. CDR3 protein: CASSVGTSGTYEQYF. For the CDR3, the DNA is TGTGCCAGCAGCGTAGGAACTAGCGGCACTTACGAGCAGTACTTC.

The chain couples TRBV29-1 to TRBJ1-2; TRBD1 matches 8 bases. The length of the CDR3 is 13 residues. Unmatched junction bases numbered 5, after V lost 4 bases and J lost 4 bases. Germline V gives CDR1 SQVTM, CDR2 ANQGSEA. The CDR3 is CSVVGTGVYGYTF. The CDR3 nucleotides read TGCAGCGTTGTAGGGACAGGAGTCTATGGCTACACCTTC.